This TCR beta chain was identified in a study of blood T cell repertoires in COVID-19. The overall study: Collection of acute and convalescent COVID-19 samples took place in the United States, Italy and Spain. Sources were T cells, B-cell-depleted T cells, or PBMCs; the material itself was cDNA or gDNA.

As processed by the authors: Estimated nucleated cell counts came from reference gene primer amplification. The protocol was immunoSEQ multiplex PCR, while the TCRdb copy is restricted to in-frame clones and leaves out a portion. The V and J calls and the clone size are those of that table, but D and trimming were determined from the DNA. The repertoire holds some 200,000 clones, with more than 75% as singletons. Sequencing was done on a sample of peripheral blood. The receptor was isolated from a man aged 45 to 65 with acute or convalescent COVID-19.

DNA for the CDR3: TGCGCCAGCAGCCAGGCCCGGGGGGGCCAGCCCCAGCATTTT. This sequence encodes CASSQARGGQPQHF. V usage is TRBV4-1 and J usage is TRBJ1-5; weak D call: TRBD1 (6 bases). Germline-derived CDR1 and CDR2 are MGHRA and YSYEKL. This CDR3 comprises 14 residues. V was clipped by 3 bases and J by 7 bases, with 13 bases between them.